These 2 T cell receptor beta chains originate from one sample sequenced in a study of CD4 T cell repertoires in COVID-19. The table came from immunoSEQ multiplex PCR; TCRdb's copy has only in-frame clones and leaves some out. The sample gives some 1,500 clones, about 16% of which show up once; about a tenth is in the top ten. CFSE-labeled cells were stimulated with autologous monocytes plus recombinant SARS-CoV-2 spike or nucleoprotein. No antigen is known for these receptors. The sequencing used central memory CD4+ T cells, cultured in vitro, collected after recovery from COVID-19. These receptors were collected from a human donor who had COVID-19.

This clone counts as medium-sized. The rearrangement links TRBV10-3 to TRBJ2-7; 12 bases map to TRBD2. The CDR3 spans 14 residues. V lost 3 bases, J lost 7 bases, and 4 bases stayed unmatched. Germline V gives CDR1 ENHRY, CDR2 SYGVKD. For the CDR3, the DNA is TGTGCCATCAGTGAACATGGACTAGCGGGGGAGCAGTACGTC. Translation: CAISEHGLAGEQYV.

This clone is deemed medium-sized. This chain links TRBV10-3 with TRBJ2-5, with D perhaps matching TRBD1 or TRBD2 (5 bases each). This CDR3 spans 14 amino acids. Trimming removed 1 base from V and 7 bases from J, with 13 bases in between. Looked up from germline, CDR1 is ENHRY and CDR2 is SYGVKD. The CDR3 DNA follows: TGTGCCATCAGTGAGTTACGGGTCGGGACGACCCAGTACTTC. Translation: CAISELRVGTTQYF.